The clone carrying this T cell receptor beta chain was recorded many times. No antigen is known for it. This sample was taken from a study of T cell repertoires in cytomegalovirus infection. For the study at large: TCR beta signatures that were public indicated CMV infection and matching HLA type. General study points: Carriers of CMV and the relevant HLA type were discriminated by public TCR beta frequency. CMV-specific HLA-C-restricted TCR beta clonotypes dominated the ex vivo response.

Via MiXCR, TCRdb re-called the reads, giving one row per CDR3 protein. The table includes fewer than 300,000 distinct CDR3 sequences, roughly 26% detected once. This CDR3 comprises 17 residues. Germline values: CDR1 SGHAT, CDR2 FQNNGV. V trimming: 1 base; J trimming: 0 bases; junction bases outside the gene matches: 6. The clonotype was recovered from a human donor in good health (CMV status not recorded). Some clones in this sample may be carry-over from other donors' samples. The sequenced material came from PBMCs. The chain couples TRBV11-2 to TRBJ2-7; 10 nucleotides align to TRBD1. The CDR3 is CASSLGGGQGISYEQYF. The CDR3 DNA follows: TGTGCCAGCAGCTTAGGAGGGGGACAGGGGATCTCCTACGAGCAGTACTTC.